This T cell receptor beta chain derives from a study of monozygotic twins with inflammatory bowel disease. Study-level points and caveats: Differing T cell subtypes remained indistinguishable.

Someone took an approximately 2.5 ml blood sample from each of the donors. A total RNA quantity of around 3.5 ug went into each TCR library. Addition of UMIs with a 6-nucleotide sample barcode was achieved by template switching. TCRdb derives one entry per CDR3 protein from the 5' RACE reads, leaving out DNA. Seen in this sample are approximately 420,000 distinct CDR3 sequences; the ten most common clones hold 2% to 2.5%. Points on this clonotype: The antigen is unknown.

The CDR3 extends over 13 amino acids. The germline gives CDR1 LGHDT, CDR2 YNNKEL (reference sequence). V usage is TRBV3-1 and J usage is TRBJ1-1. Material for sequencing was blood. The receptor was isolated from a human donor with ulcerative colitis or Crohn's disease, or a healthy co-twin of an affected twin (not recorded which). CDR3: CASSRLGNTEAFF.